This entry features one T cell receptor beta chain sequence. The antigen remains undetermined. This sample stems from a study of Graves' ophthalmopathy and Graves' hyperthyroidism. Exclusion criteria comprised other autoimmune diseases, uncontrolled infections, pregnancy or lactation in patients. Physicians reached a diagnosis by relying on clinical symptoms, serum thyroxine, TRAb, thyroid ultrasound and orbital computed tomography. After removal of 4 bases from V and 5 bases from J, the junction contained 8 bases not matched to a gene. This CDR3 contains 16 residues. Germline V gives CDR1 SGHRS, CDR2 YFSETQ. Study-wide points: Sensitivity reached less than 71% and specificity 72.22% when the model predicted ophthalmopathy progression. Blood repertoires reportedly contained most expanded thyroid clonotypes above 0.001 frequency.

RNA transcripts yielded amplified TCR beta CDR3 regions. HTBI primers primed a first-round RT-PCR, and a second-round multiplex PCR followed. TCRdb re-called the multiplex PCR reads through MiXCR, storing one row per CDR3 protein. The sample has about 740,000 distinct CDR3 sequences, roughly two fifths seen once. Sequenced material: peripheral blood. This clonotype was obtained from an adult man with Graves' ophthalmopathy. The chain carries TRBV5-1 and TRBJ1-5; 11 nucleotides match TRBD1. CDR3 residues: CASSPGQGAQDQPQHF. The CDR3 nucleotides are TGCGCCAGCAGCCCCGGACAGGGGGCGCAGGATCAGCCCCAGCATTTT.